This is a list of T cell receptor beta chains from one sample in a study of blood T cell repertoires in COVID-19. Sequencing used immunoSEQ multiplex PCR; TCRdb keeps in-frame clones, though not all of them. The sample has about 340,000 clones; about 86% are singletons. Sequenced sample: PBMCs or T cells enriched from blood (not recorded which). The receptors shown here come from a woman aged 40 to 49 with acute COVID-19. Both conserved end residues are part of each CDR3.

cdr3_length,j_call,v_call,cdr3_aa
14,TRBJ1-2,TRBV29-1,CSVAAWDREVGYTF
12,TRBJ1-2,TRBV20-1,CSASHGGFGYTF
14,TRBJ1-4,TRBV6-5,CASSNRGTNEKLFF
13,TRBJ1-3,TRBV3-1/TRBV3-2,CASSQGHGNTIYF
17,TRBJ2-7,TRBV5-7,CASIPLISGGEVGEQYF
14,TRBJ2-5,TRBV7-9,CASNTPTEKETQYF
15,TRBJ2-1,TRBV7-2,CASSQTSGGAWEQFF
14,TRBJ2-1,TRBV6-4,CASSDSEVANEQFF
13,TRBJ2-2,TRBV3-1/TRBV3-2,CATQGSDTGELFF
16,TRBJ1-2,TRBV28,CASTPAGTGGDFGYTF
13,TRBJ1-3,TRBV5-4,CASSLASGNTIYF
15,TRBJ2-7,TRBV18,CASSPARTGWYEQYF
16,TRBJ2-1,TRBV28,CASSSPETGSYNEQFF
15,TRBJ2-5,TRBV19,CASTQTSGGKETQYF
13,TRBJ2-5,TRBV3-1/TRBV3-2,CASSRQGQETQYF
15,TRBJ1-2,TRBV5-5,CASSLANFPQSGYTF
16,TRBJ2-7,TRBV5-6,CASSPGLTTGGSEQYF
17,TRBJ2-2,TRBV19,CASRDTGGPGDTGELFF
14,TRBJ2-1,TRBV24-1,CATSGRDRYNEQFF
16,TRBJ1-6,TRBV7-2,CASSQGHASYNSPLHF
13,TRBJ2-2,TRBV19,CAGGGTHTGELFF
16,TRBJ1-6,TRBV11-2,CASSLDPGQGNSPLHF
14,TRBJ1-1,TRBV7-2,CASNPQGGSTEAFF
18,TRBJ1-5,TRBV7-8,CASSPEGAGMNKNQPQHF
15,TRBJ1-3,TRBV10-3,CAIRDGTVVGNTIYF
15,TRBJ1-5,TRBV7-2,CASSLGQGANQPQHF
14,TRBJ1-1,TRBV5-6,CASRRESLNTEAFF
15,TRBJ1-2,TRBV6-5,CASSYSTGRAVGYTF
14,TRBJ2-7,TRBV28,CASSLAGGSYEQYF
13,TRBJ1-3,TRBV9,CASSVGQGNTIYF
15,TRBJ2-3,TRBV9,CASSVVPQHTDTQYF
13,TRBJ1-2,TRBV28,CAVGQGGISGYTF
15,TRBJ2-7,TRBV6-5,CASSTIGQGASEQYF
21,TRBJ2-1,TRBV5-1,CASSLDAQRALSRVATNEQFF
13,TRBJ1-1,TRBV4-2,CASSQDRTGGRFF
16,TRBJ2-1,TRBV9,CASSVEGGTSGGQQFF
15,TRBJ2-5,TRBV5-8,CASTKQGDRGETQYF
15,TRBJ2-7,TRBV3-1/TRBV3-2,CASSQARGYRVEQYF
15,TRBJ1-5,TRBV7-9,CASSPTMAGVQPQHF
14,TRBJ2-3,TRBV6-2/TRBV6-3,CASSYSGGSGTQYF
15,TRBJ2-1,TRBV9,CASSVLAGSSDEQFF
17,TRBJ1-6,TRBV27,CASSRTTGTGRNSPLHF
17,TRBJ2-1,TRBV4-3,CASSQDPAESSYNEQFF
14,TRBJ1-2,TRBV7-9,CASSLTGSLYGYTF
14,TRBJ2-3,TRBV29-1,CSVDLTSGRVAQYF
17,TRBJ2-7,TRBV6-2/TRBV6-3,CASSYSPGTPLTYEQYF
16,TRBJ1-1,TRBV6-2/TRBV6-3,CASSYWTGRTNTEAFF
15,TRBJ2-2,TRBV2,CASSGLAGETGELFF
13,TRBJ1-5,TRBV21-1,CASSKKRDQPQHF
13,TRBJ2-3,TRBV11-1,CASSPTPTDTQYF
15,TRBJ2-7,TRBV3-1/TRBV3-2,CASSHASGAPYEQYF
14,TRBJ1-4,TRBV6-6,CASSYPGGKEKLFF
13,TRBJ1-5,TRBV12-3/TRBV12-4,CASSPAGNQPQHF
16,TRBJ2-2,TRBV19,CASSMRLSWNTGELFF
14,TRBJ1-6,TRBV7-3,CASFDRDHNSPLHF
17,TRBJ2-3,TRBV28,CASSFMSGLAGSDTQYF
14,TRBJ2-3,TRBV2,CASRDRGGTDTQYF
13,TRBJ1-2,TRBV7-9,CASSSLAGYGYTF
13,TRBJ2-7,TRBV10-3,CATTRQDTYEQYF